The source of this T cell receptor (beta chain) is a study of CD8 T cells in ankylosing spondylitis. TCRdb used MiXCR to reprocess the 5' RACE reads, holding one entry per CDR3 protein. Of roughly 280,000 distinct CDR3 sequences in the sample, around 19% were seen once. The ends were cut back, 4 bases at V and 7 bases at J, with 17 bases in the middle. Germline V gene data show CDR1 as LGHDT and CDR2 as YNNKEL (reference sequence). The length of the CDR3 is 15 residues. The table lists this clonotype with a few counts. The chain employs TRBV3-1 and TRBJ2-1; D unresolved. The receptor was isolated from a male donor with ankylosing spondylitis or in good health (not recorded which). The source material was blood, either unsorted or a sorted T cell fraction (not recorded which). This CDR3 is CASSPTSRFSNEQFF. CDR3 nucleotides: TGTGCCAGCAGCCCGACCTCTAGGTTTAGTAATGAGCAGTTCTTC.